This T cell receptor (beta chain) originates from a study of blood T cell repertoires in COVID-19 (dated by TCRdb to 2018 to 2020). Background for the entire study: Collaborator samples came from the United States, Italy and Spain and covered acute and convalescent phases of COVID-19. The material from the prospective study consisted of cDNA or gDNA derived from T cells, B-cell-depleted T cells, or PBMCs. The dataset comprised deeply sampled blood TCRbeta repertoires from subjects exposed to, actively infected with, or recovered from COVID-19. The repertoires were made available in a free public database intended to serve as a resource for research on the immune response to SARS-CoV-2. The samples were drawn from two sources: the first 160 participants of the ongoing ImmuneRACE study, and fewer than 1,500 subjects contributed by 6 global collaborators. Nearly every sample came with metadata listing a de-identified subject ID, COVID-19 status, age in years and sex. Where available, HLA class I and class II types were taken from metadata supplied by the sample provider and were not determined by assay-based typing. Paper-wide results and their limitations: How much clinical and demographic metadata was included differed by source and by participant, and the metadata was provided uncurated.

This clone showed up just once. Its target antigen remains unknown. No base-level quality is on record; no much larger clone is a single base apart. TCRbeta CDR3 regions were amplified from genomic DNA by means of the immunoSEQ Assay, a bias-controlled multiplex PCR. The authors' analysis ran thus. Within the assay, amplification of reference gene primers was used to estimate how many nucleated cells each sample contained. Sequence reads were collapsed and filtered to measure the absolute abundance of every unique TCRbeta CDR3 rearrangement. For each sample, productive Simpson clonality was calculated as the square root of Simpson's diversity index across productive rearrangements. TCRdb limited this immuneACCESS table to in-frame rearrangements with V and J called. A share of clones is missing; checked studies link under half to unresolved V genes, and the rest is unexplained. V and J calls and clone size are those listed in that table; D and trimming were worked out from the DNA. The sample yields roughly 400,000 clones; 80% to 95% were counted once. The ten largest account for about 0.57% of the sample.

Participants in the prospective study were aged roughly 18 to 95 years, lived in under 30 United States geographic areas, and enrolled through a virtual design. In the prospective study, cohorts were assigned on the basis of participant-reported clinical history obtained from a screening survey and a study questionnaire. Recovered participants in ImmuneRACE Cohort 3 were defined by two consecutive negative NP/OP PCR tests, clearance by a healthcare professional, or resolution of symptoms. Mobile phlebotomists in the prospective study collected whole blood, serum and a nasopharyngeal or oropharyngeal swab from every participant. Prospective study participants could optionally give additional blood draws and questionnaires over an approximately two-month period. Prospective study blood samples were shipped either frozen or at room temperature before DNA extraction. Counted from cysteine to phenylalanine, this CDR3 has 15 amino acids. Only the CDR3 part of the read is kept: 45 bases, read in frame from the first base. V trim: 7 bases; J trim: 9 bases; unmatched bases: 9. CDR1 and CDR2 are read off the germline V gene as SGHRS and YFSETQ.

The TCR comes from a man between 18 and 29 years old who had recovered from COVID-19. The V and J segments used are TRBV5-1 and TRBJ1-6, with TRBD1 matching 11 junction bases. Sequencing used PBMCs or T cells enriched from blood (not recorded which). The encoded CDR3 is CASPGQGGLGSPLHF. The nucleotides read TGCGCCAGCCCGGGACAGGGGGGCTTAGGTTCACCCCTCCACTTT. Extended through the reference TRBV5-1 and TRBJ1-6 proteins, this CDR3 yields the full variable domain: KAGVTQTPRYLIKTRGQQVTLSCSPISGHRSVSWYQQTPGQGLQFLFEYFSETQRNKGNFPGRFSGRQFSNSRSEMNVSTLELGDSALYLCASPGQGGLGSPLHFGNGTRLTVT.